The clone carrying this TCR beta chain occurred a few times. The antigen is undetermined. This sample was taken from a study of blood T cells in healthy people across ages. Germline V gene data show CDR1 as KGHSH and CDR2 as LQKENI. The trim removed 3 bases at V and 3 bases at J, leaving 2 bases unmatched. The CDR3 consists of 15 residues. Study-wide findings and caveats: Per-million-T-cell TCR beta diversity fell roughly linearly with age. It was held that the diversity estimates obtained from one million T cells were underestimates.

A second PCR of roughly 7 to 11 cycles used a sample-barcoded 5' primer and a J-beta primer mix. TCRdb reprocessed the 5' RACE reads with MiXCR, giving one entry per CDR3 protein. Here the sample spans 780,000 or so distinct CDR3 sequences, around half being singletons. This rearrangement joins TRBV18 to TRBJ2-7, with 13 bases lining up with TRBD2. The specimen sequenced was blood. This clonotype was sampled from a man at least 80 years old in good health. CDR3 DNA: TGTGCCAGCTCACCCGGGACTAGCGGGGACTACGAGCAGTACTTC. Encoded protein: CASSPGTSGDYEQYF.